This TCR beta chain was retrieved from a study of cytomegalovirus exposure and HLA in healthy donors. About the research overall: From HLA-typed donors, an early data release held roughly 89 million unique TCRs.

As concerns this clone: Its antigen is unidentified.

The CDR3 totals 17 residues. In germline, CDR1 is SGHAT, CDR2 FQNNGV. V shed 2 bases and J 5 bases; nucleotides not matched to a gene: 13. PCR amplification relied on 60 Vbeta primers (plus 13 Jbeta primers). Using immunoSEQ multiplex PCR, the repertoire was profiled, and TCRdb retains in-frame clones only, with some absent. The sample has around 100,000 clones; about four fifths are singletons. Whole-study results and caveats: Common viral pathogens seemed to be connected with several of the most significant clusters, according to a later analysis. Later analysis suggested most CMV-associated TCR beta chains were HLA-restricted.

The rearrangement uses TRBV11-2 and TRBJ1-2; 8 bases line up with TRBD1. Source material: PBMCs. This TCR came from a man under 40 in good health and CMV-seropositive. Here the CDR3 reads CASSLPKDRGPQYGYTF. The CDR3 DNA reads TGTGCCAGCAGCTTACCGAAAGACAGGGGCCCGCAGTATGGCTACACCTTC.